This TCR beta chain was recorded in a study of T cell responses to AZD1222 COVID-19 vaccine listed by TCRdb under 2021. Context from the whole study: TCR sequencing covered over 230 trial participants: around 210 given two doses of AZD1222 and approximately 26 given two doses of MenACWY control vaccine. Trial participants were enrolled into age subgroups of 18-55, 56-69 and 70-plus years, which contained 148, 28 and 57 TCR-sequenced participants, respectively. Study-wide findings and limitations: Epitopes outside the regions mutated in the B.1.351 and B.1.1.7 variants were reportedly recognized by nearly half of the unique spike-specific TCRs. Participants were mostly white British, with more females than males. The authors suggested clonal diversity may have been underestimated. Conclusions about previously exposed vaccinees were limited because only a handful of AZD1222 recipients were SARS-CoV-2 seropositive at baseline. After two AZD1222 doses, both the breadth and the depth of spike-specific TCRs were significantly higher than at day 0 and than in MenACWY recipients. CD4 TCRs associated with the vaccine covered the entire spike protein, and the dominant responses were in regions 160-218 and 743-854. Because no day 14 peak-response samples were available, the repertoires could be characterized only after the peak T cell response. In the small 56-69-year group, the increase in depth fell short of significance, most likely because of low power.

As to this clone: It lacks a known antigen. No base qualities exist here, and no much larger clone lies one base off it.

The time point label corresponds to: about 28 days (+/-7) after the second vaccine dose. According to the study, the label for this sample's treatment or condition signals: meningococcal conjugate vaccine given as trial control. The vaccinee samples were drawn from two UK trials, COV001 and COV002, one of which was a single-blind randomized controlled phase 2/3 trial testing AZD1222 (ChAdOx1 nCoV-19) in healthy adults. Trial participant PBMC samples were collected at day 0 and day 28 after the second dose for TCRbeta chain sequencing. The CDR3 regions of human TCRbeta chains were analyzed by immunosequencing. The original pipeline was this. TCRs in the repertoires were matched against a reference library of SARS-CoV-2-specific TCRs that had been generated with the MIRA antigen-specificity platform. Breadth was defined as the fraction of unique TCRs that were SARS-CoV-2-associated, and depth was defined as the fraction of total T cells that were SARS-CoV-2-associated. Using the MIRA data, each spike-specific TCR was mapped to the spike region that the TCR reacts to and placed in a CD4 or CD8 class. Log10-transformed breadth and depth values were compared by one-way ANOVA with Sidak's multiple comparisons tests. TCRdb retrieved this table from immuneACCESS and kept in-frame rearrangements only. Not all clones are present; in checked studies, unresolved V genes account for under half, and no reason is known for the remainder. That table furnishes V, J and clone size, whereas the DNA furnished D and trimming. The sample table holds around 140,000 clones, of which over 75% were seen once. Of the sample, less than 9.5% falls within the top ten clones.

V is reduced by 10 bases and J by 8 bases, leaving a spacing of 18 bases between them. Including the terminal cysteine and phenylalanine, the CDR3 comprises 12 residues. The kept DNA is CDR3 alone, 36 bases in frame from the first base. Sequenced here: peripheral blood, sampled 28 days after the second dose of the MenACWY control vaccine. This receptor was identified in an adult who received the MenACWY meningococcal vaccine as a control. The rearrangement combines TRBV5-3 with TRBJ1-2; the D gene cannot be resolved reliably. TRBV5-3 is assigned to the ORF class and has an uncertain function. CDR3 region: CALQWGRQGYTF. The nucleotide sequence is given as TGTGCCCTTCAGTGGGGTCGTCAAGGCTACACCTTC.